The 9 T cell receptor beta chains below all came from one sample that was sequenced in a study of CD8 T cells in ankylosing spondylitis. TCRdb itself ran the 5' RACE reads through MiXCR, one entry per CDR3 protein. The sample consists of 290,000 or so distinct CDR3 sequences, less than 25% of them appearing once. The sample taken for sequencing was blood, either unsorted or a sorted T cell fraction (not recorded which). Every receptor here comes from a female donor with ankylosing spondylitis or in good health (not recorded which).

The genes are TRBV4-3 and TRBJ2-7; 7 positions agree with TRBD2. The CDR3 runs to 18 residues. V dropped 2 bases and J dropped 3; count of bases not matched to a gene: 16. Per the germline V gene, CDR1 is LGHNA and CDR2 is YSLEER. CDR3 region: CASSQTLPGPGGGYEQYF. CDR3 bases: TGCGCCAGCAGCCAAACCCTACCCGGCCCGGGAGGAGGCTACGAGCAGTACTTC.

The chain recombines TRBV7-9 with TRBJ2-5; 11 nucleotides align to TRBD2. CDR1 and CDR2 from the germline V gene are SEHNR and FQNEAQ (reference sequence). This CDR3 region has 14 residues. The ends lost 5 bases at V and 5 bases at J; junction bases unmatched: 4. CDR3 bases: TGTGCCAGCAGCCTTAGCGGGAGGGCTGAGACCCAGTACTTC. Residues: CASSLSGRAETQYF.

This clonotype was seen a few times. The chain has TRBV20-1 and TRBJ2-7; D gene ambiguous. The CDR3 is made up of 13 amino acids. The V gene's germline CDR1 is DFQATT and CDR2 SNEGSKA (reference sequence). Between the trimmed V and J ends, which lost 1 base and 4 bases, there was a span of 11 bases. CDR3 protein: CSARGFPEYEQYF. DNA for the CDR3: TGCAGTGCTAGAGGTTTTCCGGAATACGAGCAGTACTTC.

In this sample, this clonotype turned up a few times. This chain uses TRBV10-3 with TRBJ2-7, with 14 bases that match TRBD2. The CDR3 loop spans 16 amino acids. Germline V gene data show CDR1 as ENHRY and CDR2 as SYGVKD. Trimming cost V 0 bases and J 3 bases; bases outside gene matches: 1. CDR3 in amino acids: CAISESGTSGSYEQYF. In nucleotides, the CDR3 is TGTGCCATCAGTGAGTCAGGGACTAGCGGGAGCTACGAGCAGTACTTC.

The chain carries TRBV27 and TRBJ2-1, with 7 positions matching TRBD1. This CDR3 contains 14 residues. Losses at the gene ends were 4 bases for V and 5 bases for J; bases not matched to a gene: 5. CDR1 is MNHEY and CDR2 is SMNVEV in the germline V gene (reference sequence). CDR3 DNA: TGTGCCAGCAGTTACAGGGGAAGGGACAATGAGCAGTTCTTC. Its protein is CASSYRGRDNEQFF.

This clonotype was seen more than once but under ten times. The chain carries TRBV7-2 and TRBJ2-7, with 7 bases fitting TRBD1. Germline V gives CDR1 SGHTA, CDR2 FQGNSA. V lost 4 bases and J lost 8; bases outside the gene matches: 8. This CDR3 has 13 residues. CDR3 sequence: CASSYSPQGKQYF. CDR3 in DNA: TGTGCCAGCAGCTACTCCCCACAGGGGAAGCAGTACTTC.

V is TRBV20-1 and J is TRBJ1-1, with a tentative D call TRBD1 (5 bases). The CDR3 is 13 amino acids. Germline V gene lookup returns CDR1 DFQATT and CDR2 SNEGSKA (reference sequence). V dropped 3 bases and J dropped 0 bases, with 8 bases sitting between them. CDR3 residues: CSARRTLNTEAFF. The CDR3 DNA reads as TGCAGTGCTAGGAGGACATTGAACACTGAAGCTTTCTTT.

V usage is TRBV20-1 and J usage is TRBJ2-7; D is ambiguous. CDR1 and CDR2 (germline): DFQATT, SNEGSKA (reference sequence). The CDR3 has 11 amino acids. Trimming left V 1 base short and J 3 bases short, with 4 bases between. This CDR3 reads CSARGNYEQYF. The CDR3 nucleotides read TGCAGTGCTAGAGGGAACTACGAGCAGTACTTC.

V is TRBV20-1 and J is TRBJ2-7; 8 positions match TRBD2. Germline lookup yields CDR1 DFQATT and CDR2 SNEGSKA (reference sequence). V lost 1 base and J lost 3; bases outside the gene matches: 2. This CDR3 contains 13 residues. DNA for the CDR3: TGCAGTGCTAGAGCGGGAGGGCTCTACGAGCAGTACTTC. Its translation: CSARAGGLYEQYF.